This T cell receptor beta chain was sequenced during a study of cytotoxic CD8 clonotypes in ibrutinib-treated CLL. The germline V gene encodes CDR1 KGHSH and CDR2 LQKENI. J lost 2 bases, V lost 0 bases, and 2 bases had no gene match. The CDR3 is made up of 15 amino acids. Profiling relied on immunoSEQ multiplex PCR, and the TCRdb table lists in-frame clones only, not all of them. The sample yields just over 200,000 clones, approximately 75% seen once. The J gene is TRBJ2-7, the V gene TRBV18; 9 bases are shared with TRBD1. The TCR originated in a human donor with chronic lymphocytic leukemia. Sequencing used PBMCs, obtained after 12 months of ibrutinib treatment. The CDR3 DNA sequence: TGTGCCAGCTCACCACCGAGGACAGGGGCCTACGAGCAGTACTTC. Protein: CASSPPRTGAYEQYF.